This is a list of T cell receptor beta chains from one sample in a study of T cell responses to AZD1222 COVID-19 vaccine. The assay was immunoSEQ multiplex PCR, and TCRdb's table has in-frame clones only and misses some. This sample has approximately 140,000 clones, with around nine tenths found just once. The sample consisted of peripheral blood, taken on day 0 of AZD1222 vaccination. These receptors all stem from an adult in good health. The CDR3 runs from the conserved cysteine through the conserved F or W.

V	CDR3
TRBV19	CASQTSPGLAGEYNEQFF
TRBV30	CAWSVFTEAFF
TRBV7-8	CASSQDVVNEQYF
TRBV11-2	CASSSLGQVSSLHEQFF
TRBV15	CATSDPWGNQPQHF
TRBV5-4	CASSQTGTGSYEQFF
TRBV19	CASSTRLAGGRYNEQFF
TRBV28	CASRGTGSYEQYF
TRBV9	CASSVGQGWETQYF
TRBV30	CAWSVLPPEASDTQYF
TRBV28	CASTPATYNEKLFF
TRBV30	CAWSPGLADYTDTQYF
TRBV7-9	CASSGRGFGYTF
TRBV28	CASRHMDSYNSPLHF
TRBV9	CASTLWATGELFF
TRBV5-1	CASSTNRGERLFF
TRBV6-5	CASSSGTGTYGYTF
TRBV30	CAWRRQYNNYGYTF
TRBV21-1	CASSGRLEREVGNEQFF
TRBV7-2	CASSLAGTISPGANVLTF
TRBV12-5	CASGRSGSSTGELFF
TRBV10-3	CAITSSYNEQFF
TRBV27	CASSPFGQEVSNSPLHF
TRBV19	CASSIDGANYGYTF
TRBV7-8	CASSTEGGTEAFF
TRBV11-3	CASSLAGPNTEAFF
TRBV2	CASSSGRKTDTQYF
TRBV12-2	CASRPPGYGYTF
TRBV6-2/TRBV6-3	CASSLLGTDATEAFF
TRBV7-9	CASSFERTGVNEQFF
TRBV19	CASSPGQGFLAKNIQYF
TRBV2	CASSGWANTEAFF
TRBV4-3	CASSHLAGDTGELFF
TRBV29-1	CSVVGRGSPGTQSSYEQYF
TRBV6-2/TRBV6-3	CASSYSDRLSYGYTF
TRBV6-2/TRBV6-3	CASSGPLPDRPQHF
TRBV6-5	CASRGTGMYGYTF
TRBV7-3	CASSLTGEETQYF
TRBV4-3	CASSQAGATDTQYF
TRBV7-2	CASSRTGGSYEQYF
TRBV5-1	CASKRNTGNTEAFF
TRBV19	CASSIQGQGAVAFF
TRBV30	CAWRTSGTRDTQYF
TRBV5-1	CASRSNTKANTEAFF
TRBV19	CASSRSPRLAGRLYNEQFF
TRBV5-6	CASSSTSGRASYNEQFF
TRBV12-2	CASRLGDRGWYKNEQFF
TRBV5-4	CASSPGQGLTNSPLHF
TRBV7-6	CASSLGYGLGDSNEKLFF
TRBV10-3	CAIRRGRETEAFF
TRBV19	CASMGLAGERQFF